The 28 T cell receptor beta chains listed next were all sequenced from one sample in a study of T cells after yellow fever vaccination. TCRdb re-analysed the 5' RACE reads in MiXCR, keeping a single row per CDR3 protein. The top ten clones hold 18% of a sample with some 400,000 distinct CDR3 sequences, roughly 20% of them seen once. The sample here was PBMCs, taken before the yellow fever booster vaccination. The receptor set was obtained from a man between 18 and 35 years old who received the YFV17D yellow fever vaccine.

Only a few counts were recorded for this clonotype. The chain uses TRBV29-1 and TRBJ2-7; D uncertain. With 4 bases removed from V and 2 bases from J, the gap between germline ends came to 15 bases. Germline V gene data show CDR1 as SQVTM and CDR2 as ANQGSEA. The CDR3 has 14 amino acids. CDR3 sequence reads: CSVVSAGRPYEQYF. CDR3 sequence (DNA): TGCAGCGTTGTTAGTGCCGGGCGTCCCTACGAGCAGTACTTC.

This clonotype was counted a few times. V is TRBV5-1 and J is TRBJ1-1; weak D call: TRBD1 (5 bases). V was shortened by 4 bases and J by 4 bases, with 17 bases between the two germline ends. The germline V gene encodes CDR1 SGHRS and CDR2 YFSETQ. This CDR3 contains 15 residues. Here the CDR3 DNA reads TGCGCCAGCAGCCTAGTTGGGGGGTCCCCCACTGAAGCTTTCTTT. Translating gives CASSLVGGSPTEAFF.

V usage is TRBV6-6 and J usage is TRBJ2-3; a weak D match, TRBD2 (6 bases). V lost 5 bases to trimming and J lost 5 bases, with 26 bases between them. The CDR3 runs 18 residues. Germline V gives CDR1 MNHNY, CDR2 SVGAGI (reference sequence). As DNA, the CDR3 is TGTGCCAGCAGTCCGCCCCACCGGGACTGGGGTGGAGGAGATACGCAGTATTTT. Residues: CASSPPHRDWGGGDTQYF.

Ten or more counts support this clonotype. The V call is TRBV5-5, the J call TRBJ1-1; unclear D gene. Trimming shortened V by 1 base and J by 5 bases, and 15 bases separated the two germline ends. CDR3 length equals 15 residues. CDR1 is SGHKS, CDR2 YYEKEE, per germline (reference sequence). The CDR3 spells CASSLHGSLTTEAFF. In nucleotides, the CDR3 is TGTGCCAGCAGCTTGCACGGGAGTCTTACTACTGAAGCTTTCTTT.

In its sample, this clonotype was seen many times. V is TRBV7-9 and J is TRBJ1-4, with 8 bases matching TRBD1. V dropped 1 base and J dropped 1; count of bases not matched to a gene: 2. Looked up from germline, CDR1 is SEHNR and CDR2 is FQNEAQ (reference sequence). This CDR3 has 16 residues. CDR3 DNA sequence: TGTGCCAGCAGCTTAGGAGACAGGGGAACTAATGAAAAACTGTTTTTT. The encoded protein is CASSLGDRGTNEKLFF.

This clonotype was counted only a few times. The gene calls are TRBV5-6 and TRBJ1-2, with D tentatively TRBD1 (6 bases). CDR1 is SGHDT, CDR2 YYEEEE, per germline. Trimming pared 3 bases from V and 8 bases from J, leaving 11 bases between. This CDR3 has 12 amino acids. The CDR3 DNA sequence: TGTGCCAGCAGCTCACAGGGAGGCGGCTACACCTTC. It specifies CASSSQGGGYTF. The variable domain in full, with the rest retrieved from reference TRBV5-6 and TRBJ1-2, is DAGVTQSPTHLIKTRGQQVTLRCSPKSGHDTVSWYQQALGQGPQFIFQYYEEEERQRGNFPDRFSGHQFPNYSSELNVNALLLGDSALYLCASSSQGGGYTFGSGTRLTVV.

The chain uses TRBV12-3 or TRBV12-4 and TRBJ1-3; D might be TRBD1 (5 bases). With 3 bases removed from V and 0 bases from J, the gap between germline ends came to 9 bases. CDR3 length: 15 residues. DNA of the CDR3: TGTGCCAGCAGTTTCCGGGGCATCTCTGGAAACACCATATATTTT. Encoded protein: CASSFRGISGNTIYF.

This clonotype showed up just a few times. The genes are TRBV20-1 and TRBJ2-2; D is unresolved. The germline CDR1 and CDR2 sequences are DFQATT and SNEGSKA (reference sequence). The V and J ends lost 0 bases and 4 bases respectively, with 9 bases between them. CDR3 size: 14 residues. The CDR3: CSARDLGFTGELFF. The CDR3 nucleotides read TGCAGTGCTAGAGATCTTGGATTCACCGGGGAGCTGTTTTTT.

The chain carries TRBV27 and TRBJ2-7; the D is unclear. Germline CDR1 reads MNHEY; CDR2 reads SMNVEV (reference sequence). Trimming left V 8 bases short and J 0 bases short, with 11 bases between. CDR3 size: 13 residues. As DNA, the CDR3 is TGTGCCAGCCGAAGGTTTAACTCCTACGAGCAGTACTTC. Translating it yields CASRRFNSYEQYF.

The chain has TRBV12-3 or TRBV12-4 and TRBJ1-5, with a tentative D call TRBD1 (5 bases). V was cut by 2 bases and J by 3 bases, with 11 bases left in between. CDR3 length: 15 amino acids. CDR3 sequence: CASSLSNRSNQPQHF. In nucleotides, the CDR3 is TGTGCCAGCAGTTTAAGTAACAGGTCCAATCAGCCCCAGCATTTT.

Only a few counts were recorded for this clonotype. The J gene is TRBJ2-3, the V gene TRBV12-3 or TRBV12-4; D ambiguous. The CDR3 has 12 amino acids. Trimming pared 6 bases from V and 5 bases from J, leaving 9 bases between. CDR3: CASSPSQDTQYF. The CDR3 DNA sequence: TGTGCCAGCAGCCCGAGCCAAGATACGCAGTATTTT.

The chain couples TRBV28 to TRBJ1-1; D is perhaps TRBD1 (5 bases). V was shortened by 8 bases and J by 11 bases, with 21 bases between the two germline ends. The CDR3 contains 13 residues. Germline V lookup: CDR1 MDHEN, CDR2 SYDVKM. The CDR3 loop is CASSWGNRVGAFF. For the CDR3, the DNA is TGTGCCAGCTCCTGGGGGAATCGGGTCGGGGCTTTCTTT.

A few counts support this clonotype. The rearrangement joins TRBV18 to TRBJ2-5, with TRBD2 matching over 9 bases. The germline CDR1 and CDR2 sequences are KGHSH and LQKENI. This CDR3 comprises 15 residues. V dropped 6 bases and J dropped 1; count of bases not matched to a gene: 6. For the CDR3, the DNA is TGTGCCAGCTCCGCTAGCGGGGTTCGCCAAGAGACCCAGTACTTC. It is translated as CASSASGVRQETQYF.

The chain combines TRBV7-2 with TRBJ2-5, with D tentatively TRBD1 (5 bases). The CDR3 spans 14 residues. V was cut by 5 bases and J by 5 bases, with 15 bases left in between. Germline CDR1 is SGHTA and CDR2 is FQGNSA. CDR3: CASSPRAPGETQYF. For the CDR3, the DNA is TGTGCCAGCAGCCCAAGGGCCCCAGGGGAGACCCAGTACTTC.

This chain uses TRBV28 with TRBJ2-5, with a weak D call TRBD2 (6 bases). Germline values: CDR1 MDHEN, CDR2 SYDVKM. With 2 bases removed from V and 4 bases from J, the gap between germline ends came to 14 bases. The CDR3 is made up of 15 amino acids. This CDR3 reads CASSLDWGGRETQYF. The CDR3 bases are TGTGCCAGCAGTTTAGATTGGGGAGGACGAGAGACCCAGTACTTC.

This clonotype was counted only a few times. The V gene is TRBV5-1, the J gene TRBJ2-1; 11 bases agree with TRBD2. The CDR3 loop spans 15 amino acids. Unmatched junction bases numbered 11, after V lost 7 bases and J lost 8 bases. The germline V gene encodes CDR1 SGHRS and CDR2 YFSETQ. CDR3 coding DNA: TGCGCCAGCTGTCTTAGCGGGGGGGCCGGCGATGAGCAGTTCTTC. Its protein is CASCLSGGAGDEQFF.

The gene calls are TRBV4-3 and TRBJ2-6; D remains ambiguous. Trimming shortened V by 0 bases and J by 2 bases, and 8 bases separated the two germline ends. The germline gives CDR1 LGHNA, CDR2 YSLEER. CDR3 length: 16 residues. CDR3: CASSQDPRPGANVLTF. The CDR3 bases are TGCGCCAGCAGCCAAGACCCCAGGCCTGGGGCCAACGTCCTGACTTTC.

This chain joins TRBV19 and TRBJ1-5; D may be TRBD1 (6 bases). The germline V and J ends were trimmed by 7 bases and 4 bases, with 8 bases remaining between them. The length of the CDR3 is 12 residues. Germline assignment: CDR1 LNHDA and CDR2 SQIVND (reference sequence). In DNA, the CDR3 is TGTGCCAGTACCCAGGGGAATCAGCCCCAGCATTTT. Amino acid sequence: CASTQGNQPQHF.

V gene TRBV20-1 combines with J gene TRBJ1-2, with unresolved D. The CDR3 loop spans 10 amino acids. The germline CDR1 and CDR2 sequences are DFQATT and SNEGSKA (reference sequence). Trimming pared 0 bases from V and 8 bases from J, leaving 4 bases between. The CDR3 sequence is CSARDGGYTF. The DNA of the CDR3 is TGCAGTGCTAGAGACGGAGGCTACACCTTC.

This chain links TRBV6-5 with TRBJ2-7, with TRBD2 matching 7 bases. The J segment lost 3 bases and the V segment lost 2 bases, leaving 4 bases of the junction unmatched. The germline gives CDR1 MNHEY, CDR2 SVGAGI. The CDR3 is 14 amino acids. The CDR3 loop reads CASSYREEGYEQYF. CDR3 nucleotides: TGTGCCAGCAGTTACCGGGAGGAAGGCTACGAGCAGTACTTC.

This clonotype has at least ten counts. This rearrangement joins TRBV7-2 to TRBJ2-1, with TRBD1 matching over 7 bases. CDR3 length equals 14 residues. J was trimmed by 1 base and V by 3 bases; bases with no gene match: 0. Germline CDR1 is SGHTA and CDR2 is FQGNSA. The CDR3 DNA follows: TGTGCCAGCAGCTTGGGACAGTCCTACAATGAGCAGTTCTTC. It encodes CASSLGQSYNEQFF. Together with reference TRBV7-2 and TRBJ2-1, the CDR3 gives the full variable domain: GAGVSQSPSNKVTEKGKDVELRCDPISGHTALYWYRQSLGQGLEFLIYFQGNSAPDKSGLPSDRFSAERTGGSVSTLTIQRTQQEDSAVYLCASSLGQSYNEQFFGPGTRLTVL.

The genes are TRBV4-3 and TRBJ1-5; D not certain. This CDR3 region has 14 residues. Germline-derived CDR1 and CDR2 are LGHNA and YSLEER. The V end was cut by 4 bases, the J end by 3 bases, with 10 bases between. The CDR3 sequence is CASSRDMANQPQHF. The CDR3 DNA sequence: TGCGCCAGCAGCCGCGACATGGCCAATCAGCCCCAGCATTTT.

The genes are TRBV7-2 and TRBJ1-1; D gene ambiguous. The CDR3 has 13 residues. V shed 2 bases and J shed 14 bases, with 18 bases lying between them. In germline, CDR1 is SGHTA, CDR2 FQGNSA. The CDR3 DNA reads as TGTGCCAGCAGCTTATGGGTTCGGGATTTTCTATTCTTT. Translated, it gives CASSLWVRDFLFF.

This clonotype occurred a few times. The chain couples TRBV27 to TRBJ1-5, with D possibly TRBD1 on 5 matching bases. CDR3 size: 15 residues. CDR1 and CDR2 (germline): MNHEY, SMNVEV (reference sequence). V lost 6 bases and J lost 0, with 12 bases in between. The CDR3 region has the DNA TGTGCCAGCAGGGTGAAGGGGACTAGCAATCAGCCCCAGCATTTT. Translated, it gives CASRVKGTSNQPQHF.

The gene calls are TRBV9 and TRBJ1-1; D is unresolved. V dropped 4 bases and J dropped 1 base, with 14 bases sitting between them. Germline CDR1 is SGDLS and CDR2 is YYNGEE. CDR3 size: 15 residues. CDR3 sequence: CASSSIGSANTEAFF. CDR3 bases: TGTGCCAGCAGCTCAATAGGGTCTGCGAACACTGAAGCTTTCTTT.

The chain joins TRBV12-3 or TRBV12-4 to TRBJ2-1; D possibly uses TRBD1 or TRBD2 (5 bases each). With 4 bases removed from V and 8 bases from J, the gap between germline ends came to 12 bases. CDR3 size: 13 residues. The CDR3 bases are TGTGCCAGCAGTTCCCGGGGCCCCTATGAGCAGTTCTTC. It specifies CASSSRGPYEQFF.

This clonotype has a handful of counts. The chain links TRBV6-2 or TRBV6-3 to TRBJ2-7, with 7 nucleotides matching TRBD1. Germline V gene data show CDR1 as MNHEY and CDR2 as SVGEGT. CDR3 length: 17 residues. Losses at the gene ends were 2 bases for V and 3 bases for J; bases not matched to a gene: 13. In DNA form, the CDR3 reads TGTGCCAGCAGTTACCGGCGGCTCGGACAGGATTACTACGAGCAGTACTTC. It codes for CASSYRRLGQDYYEQYF.

This clonotype was seen a handful of times. The CDR3 does not end in the conserved phenylalanine or tryptophan, so this is likely a read error. The chain employs TRBV9 and TRBJ1-1, with a tentative D call TRBD1 (5 bases). The germline V and J ends were trimmed by 0 bases and 4 bases, with 13 bases remaining between them. Germline V gene lookup returns CDR1 SGDLS and CDR2 YYNGEE. The CDR3 runs 15 residues. The CDR3, as DNA: TGTGCCAGCAGCGTAGGCAGCCCAGGGACCACTGAAGCTTTCCTT. Its protein is CASSVGSPGTTEAFL.